Below, one T cell receptor beta chain is given with its context. Its antigen specificity is not known. The record has no base qualities; no much larger clone is one base away. V and J lose 5 bases and 0 bases, and a span of 14 bases separates them. The germline V gene yields MNHEY for CDR1 and SVGAGI for CDR2. The CDR3 numbers 15 residues from cysteine through phenylalanine. Solely the CDR3 DNA is kept, with 45 bases framed from the first base. This sample stems from a study of shared clonotypes between healthy human individuals (dated by TCRdb to the early 2020s). A note on the overall study: The cohort comprised two women and a few men aged 18 to 49 years. Between about 0.8 and 8.9 billion PBMCs per donor were obtained by leukapheresis. Per donor, three plates each were used for CD4 naive and CD4 memory, two for CD8 naive, and one for CD8 memory. To increase sequencing depth and limit assay-specific biases, different laboratories used diverse techniques to prepare libraries and sequence TCR repertoires. To estimate repertoire size and how much clonotype sharing occurs between individuals, the study deeply sequenced the blood TCR repertoires of roughly 5 healthy adults.

Study-level results and caveats: Sharing across several donors was observed for around 5% of naive CD4, less than 4% of naive CD8, 2% to 2.5% of memory CD4, and approximately 0.41% of memory CD8 clonotypes. Even with the large sequencing depth, rarefaction of the sorted-subset datasets indicated that sequencing was incomplete. Based on pairwise subsampling, the degree of clonotype sharing among donors was expected to be affected by sequencing depth. Because the study included a small number of donors, the genetic and exposure-history diversity represented was limited. Larger estimated clonotype richness was generally found for naive subsets than for memory subsets. Sampling was restricted to blood, and TCR repertoires in tissues likely differ from the TCR repertoires found in blood. Clonotypes shared by all four sorted-subset donors showed higher generation probabilities than non-shared clonotypes.

TCR CDR3 regions were amplified from genomic DNA by multiplex PCR using the deep immunoSEQ assay. Genomic DNA extracted from each cell subset was distributed evenly over all wells of several immunoSEQ 96-well plates, and each plate served as one replicate. For sorted subsets, around 0.2 ug of genomic DNA, equivalent to around 30,000 T cell genomes, went into each replicate PCR. The purified libraries were quantified using a Qubit 3.0 fluorometer, sized with a Bioanalyzer 2100, and then quantified again using the KAPA Library Quantification kit. Every immunoSEQ 96-well plate was sequenced on a dedicated single-read 150-cycle Illumina NextSeq 550 flow cell. The original methods were these. Because the immunoSEQ output held only junctional sequences and lacked quality scores, the filtering could not match the filtering applied to full-length reads. Sequences were annotated with PyIR, a Python wrapper for IgBLAST v1.9, and V/J genes and CDR3 were assigned using IMGT germline references. Reads were removed for weak V/J assignments (E-value above 1e-6), missing CDR3, stop codons, out-of-frame junctions, or ambiguous translated residues. V3J clonotypes were defined as sequences sharing an identical inferred V gene, J gene, and CDR3 amino acid sequence. Percentage overlap between repertoires was calculated by dividing the number of shared unique clonotypes by the size of the smaller repertoire. Richness of each repertoire was evaluated using RTK rarefaction, the Chao1 estimator, and Recon v2.1 estimates of unobserved clonotypes. For all TCRbeta clonotypes obtained by the gDNA method from a few donors, generation probabilities were computed with OLGA. TCRdb carries this immuneACCESS record with in-frame sequences only. Its versions omit some clonotypes, under half of them owing to an unresolved V gene in the studies checked, with the rest unexplained. The DNA was the basis for D and trimming; V, J and clone size are from that table. This sample is represented by 2,500,000 or so clones; under 95% of them were singletons. Clones ranked in the top ten supply about 0.36% of the sample.

Healthy HIV-negative adults with no recently reported acute infections or vaccinations were included as donors. All donors were Caucasian adults living in Nashville, Tennessee, USA. Magnetic negative selection was used to enrich CD4+ T cells, after which naive cells were positively selected on CD45RA and the negative fraction became the memory subset. After blood collection by leukapheresis, PBMCs were isolated using Ficoll-Histopaque density gradient centrifugation and then cryopreserved in the vapor phase of liquid nitrogen. Analytical flow cytometry was used to check the purity and quantity of every magnetically sorted T cell population. From each sorted fraction, genomic DNA was isolated and quantified by UV absorbance on a Nanodrop 2000c.

The sequence is built from TRBV6-5 and TRBJ2-7; the D gene assignment is ambiguous. The TCR was taken from a man aged 18 to 35 in good health. Some clones in this sample may be carry-over from other donors' samples. Input material: naive CD4+ T cells from PBMCs. The cell subset or site label, as the study defines it: CD45RA+ positively selected. The base sequence is TGTGCCAGCAGTAACCGGGCCTCCAGCTCCTACGAGCAGTACTTC. Its amino acids are CASSNRASSSYEQYF.